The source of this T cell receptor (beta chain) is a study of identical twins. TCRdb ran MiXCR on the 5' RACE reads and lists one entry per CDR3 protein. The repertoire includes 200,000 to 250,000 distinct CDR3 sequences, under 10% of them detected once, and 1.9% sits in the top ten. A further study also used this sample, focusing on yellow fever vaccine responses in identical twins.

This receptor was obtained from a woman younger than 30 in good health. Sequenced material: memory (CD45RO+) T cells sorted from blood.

The CDR3 DNA sequence: TGTGCCACCAGCAGAGTAGGGACAGGGGGTGACGAGCAGTACTTC. Amino acids: CATSRVGTGGDEQYF. The genes are TRBV15 and TRBJ2-7; the match to TRBD1 covers 11 bases. The CDR3 has 15 amino acids. Looked up from germline, CDR1 is LNHNV and CDR2 is YYDKDF (reference sequence). J gave up 5 bases and V 1 base, and 4 bases lay outside the gene matches.